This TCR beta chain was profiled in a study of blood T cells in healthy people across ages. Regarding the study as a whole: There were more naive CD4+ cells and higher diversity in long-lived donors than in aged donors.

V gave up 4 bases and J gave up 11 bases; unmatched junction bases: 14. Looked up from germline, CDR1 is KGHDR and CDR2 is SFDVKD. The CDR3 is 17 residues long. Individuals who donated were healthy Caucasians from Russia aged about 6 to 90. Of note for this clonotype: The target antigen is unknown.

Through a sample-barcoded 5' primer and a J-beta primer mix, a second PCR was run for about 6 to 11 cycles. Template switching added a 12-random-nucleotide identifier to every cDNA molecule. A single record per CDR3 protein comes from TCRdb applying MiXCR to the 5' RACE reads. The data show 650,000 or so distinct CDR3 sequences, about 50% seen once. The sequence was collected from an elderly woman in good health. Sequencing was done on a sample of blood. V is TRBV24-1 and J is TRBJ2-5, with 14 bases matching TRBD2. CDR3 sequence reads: CATSDPTSGGGNNEQYF. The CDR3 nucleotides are TGTGCCACCAGTGACCCGACTAGCGGGGGGGGAAACAATGAGCAGTACTTC.